Only a few counts were recorded for the clone carrying this T cell receptor (beta chain). Its specificity is not known. Per germline, CDR1 MDHEN and CDR2 SYDVKM. CDR3 length: 15 residues. Between the trimmed V and J ends, which lost 3 bases and 3 bases, there was a span of 14 bases. The data belong to a study of CD8 T cells in ankylosing spondylitis. Findings of the study overall: Seemingly distinctive of ankylosing spondylitis blood was a TCR beta motif formed by eight highly homologous variants. There were earlier reports of some motif variants in reactive arthritis synovial fluid and blood.

Making use of molecular barcodes, quantitative 5'-RACE generated TCR beta libraries. Each CDR3 protein is one row after TCRdb ran MiXCR on the 5' RACE reads. The sample includes 700,000 to 1,000,000 distinct CDR3 sequences, 10% to 15% of them seen just once. Sequencing input: blood, either unsorted or a sorted T cell fraction (not recorded which). The TCR sequence derives from a male donor with ankylosing spondylitis. The chain joins TRBV28 to TRBJ1-2; perhaps TRBD1 as D (5 bases). Here the CDR3 reads CASSLWGRVDYGYTF. Written as DNA, the CDR3 is TGTGCCAGCAGTTTGTGGGGCAGGGTAGACTATGGCTACACCTTC.